The entry that follows covers one T cell receptor beta chain sequence. TCRdb's table, derived via immunoSEQ multiplex PCR, lists solely in-frame clones and lacks some. In the table there are around 13,000 clones, roughly 88% of which are singletons. The data were obtained in a study of T cell changes during pregnancy in multiple sclerosis. From germline, CDR1 is MNHEY and CDR2 SVGAGI. The CDR3 has 14 residues. Trimming took off 4 bases at V and 2 bases at J, with 9 bases between the two ends. The source was CD8+ T cells from peripheral blood mononuclear cells, collected in the second trimester of pregnancy. The chain carries TRBV6-5 and TRBJ1-5; D gene unclear. The sequence was obtained from a female donor in good health, enrolled as a control in a pregnancy study. The CDR3 DNA reads as TGTGCCAGCAGTTCCGGAGAAGGCAATCAGCCCCAGCATTTT. Translated: CASSSGEGNQPQHF.